This TCR beta chain appears in the sequencing data of a study of cytomegalovirus exposure and HLA in healthy donors. Researchers ran the PCR with 60 Vbeta and 13 Jbeta primers. The protocol was immunoSEQ multiplex PCR, while the TCRdb copy is restricted to in-frame clones and leaves out a portion. The repertoire shows about 67,000 clones; the top ten hold roughly 15%. Overall study findings and caveats: In a later analysis, V- and J-gene trimming of beta chains associated with a DCLRE1C missense variant, replicated independently. According to the study, 160 or so TCR beta chains were cytomegalovirus-associated. Analysis performed later showed TCR beta chains linked to HLA being more clonally expanded than equally common others. On later analysis, the bulk of CMV-associated TCR beta chains appeared to be HLA-restricted.

On this clone: Antigen unknown.

This CDR3 contains 15 residues. V dropped 7 bases and J dropped 0 bases, with 14 bases sitting between them. Germline V gives CDR1 SGHRS, CDR2 YFSETQ. The sequence derives from a boy aged 5-17 years in good health and CMV-seronegative. V usage is TRBV5-1 and J usage is TRBJ1-5; D is unclear. Sequencing was carried out using PBMCs. The CDR3 DNA reads TGCGCCAGCCGCGCGGGGTTAGATAGCAATCAGCCCCAGCATTTT. Protein: CASRAGLDSNQPQHF.